This T cell receptor (beta chain) comes out of a study of CD8+ T cells in alopecia areata. Isolation of CD4+ and CD8+ T cells from PBMCs was achieved by sorting. The V end lost 4 bases, the J end lost 0 bases, and 16 bases lay between the germline ends. The CDR3 loop spans 17 amino acids. The V gene's germline CDR1 is SGHDN and CDR2 FVKESK. RNA extraction was followed by reverse transcription into cDNA, which acted as the sequencing template. TCRdb's table, derived via immunoSEQ multiplex PCR, lists solely in-frame clones and lacks some. The table lists around 150,000 clones, approximately 65% of them singletons. Comment on this clone: Its specificity is not known.

Study findings and constraints: Sequencing of scalp tissue also captures the resident alphabeta T cells of normal skin. Among patients, TCR sharing was less clear than in mice, a difference possibly due in part to HLA diversity in the patient population. Lesional scalp, notably in alopecia totalis/universalis, had clonality above that of normal scalp.

The V call is TRBV14, the J call TRBJ2-1; TRBD2 might be the D (6 bases). Sequencing was performed on CD8+ T cells sorted from blood. The sequence derives from a human donor in good health. The CDR3 DNA reads TGTGCCAGCAGCCCCCTGGGGAGGCAGAGCTCCTACAATGAGCAGTTCTTC. It is translated as CASSPLGRQSSYNEQFF.